These 26 T cell receptor beta chains were sequenced from one sample in a study of cytomegalovirus exposure and HLA in healthy donors. 13 Jbeta primers and 60 Vbeta primers were used for the PCR. Measured with immunoSEQ multiplex PCR; TCRdb has only the in-frame clones, and not every one. The sample yields some 110,000 clones, more than 60% seen once. Sequenced sample: PBMCs. These TCRs come from a man in his forties in good health and CMV-seronegative.

The rearrangement links TRBV2 to TRBJ2-7; 7 nucleotides agree with TRBD1. The length of the CDR3 is 12 residues. The germline V gene has CDR1 SNHLY and CDR2 FYNNEI. The ends lost 4 bases at V and 3 bases at J; junction bases unmatched: 0. CDR3 sequence (DNA): TGTGCCAGCAGTGGGGACAGCTACGAGCAGTACTTC. As protein: CASSGDSYEQYF.

The V and J genes are TRBV11-2 and TRBJ2-2; unclear D gene. In germline, CDR1 is SGHAT, CDR2 FQNNGV. This CDR3 spans 14 amino acids. With 4 bases removed from V and 3 bases from J, the gap between germline ends came to 9 bases. In DNA, the CDR3 is TGTGCCAGCAGCTCATTGCGCTACACCGGGGAGCTGTTTTTT. It codes for CASSSLRYTGELFF.

This clone was counted a single time. The V and J genes are TRBV9 and TRBJ2-3; TRBD2 matches 8 bases. CDR1 and CDR2 (germline): SGDLS, YYNGEE. The CDR3 length is 15 residues. Trimming removed 0 bases from V and 5 bases from J; junction bases left unmatched: 5. The CDR3: CASSVAGLAGDTQYF. In nucleotides, the CDR3 is TGTGCCAGCAGCGTAGCTGGACTAGCCGGAGATACGCAGTATTTT.

The CDR3 DNA is TGTGCCAGCAGACCCACCCCGACTAGCGGGGACATAGATACGCAGTATTTT. Translating gives CASRPTPTSGDIDTQYF. This sequence joins TRBV13 and TRBJ2-3; 11 positions match TRBD2. Germline V lookup: CDR1 PRHDT, CDR2 FYEKMQ (reference sequence). The CDR3 loop spans 17 amino acids. V was pared by 6 bases and J by 5 bases, with 13 bases of the junction left unmatched.

The table lists this clone with a count of one. V gene TRBV2 combines with J gene TRBJ2-5; 10 nucleotides agree with TRBD1. J gave up 5 bases and V 5 bases, and 2 bases lay outside the gene matches. This CDR3 has 13 residues. Germline V gene sequence: CDR1 SNHLY, CDR2 FYNNEI. The CDR3 DNA sequence: TGTGCCAGCAGTTGGACAGGGGGTGAGACCCAGTACTTC. It is translated as CASSWTGGETQYF. The complete variable domain, with remaining parts taken from reference TRBV2 and TRBJ2-5, reads EPEVTQTPSHQVTQMGQEVILRCVPISNHLYFYWYRQILGQKVEFLVSFYNNEISEKSEIFDDQFSVERPDGSNFTLKIRSTKLEDSAMYFCASSWTGGETQYFGPGTRLLVL.

This clone was detected once. The J gene is TRBJ2-7, the V gene TRBV7-9; D not resolved. The V gene lost 5 bases and the J gene lost 2 bases, with 10 bases spanning the gap. CDR3 length: 13 amino acids. From germline, CDR1 is SEHNR and CDR2 FQNEAQ (reference sequence). This CDR3 reads CASSRLVAYEQYF. The CDR3 bases are TGTGCCAGCAGCCGACTCGTCGCCTACGAGCAGTACTTC.

The chain carries TRBV7-9 and TRBJ1-2; TRBD1 is a possible D gene (6 bases). With 1 base removed from V and 3 bases from J, the gap between germline ends came to 12 bases. The CDR3 runs to 15 residues. CDR1 SEHNR and CDR2 FQNEAQ come from the germline V gene (reference sequence). CDR3 DNA sequence: TGTGCCAGCAGCTTAGTATCAGGGGCGGACTATGGCTACACCTTC. Protein sequence: CASSLVSGADYGYTF.

This clone was seen a single time. The genes are TRBV6-5 and TRBJ2-7; D might be TRBD1 (5 bases). The CDR3 is 15 amino acids. V lost 7 bases and J 0 bases, leaving 16 bases between the germline ends. Germline V gene lookup returns CDR1 MNHEY and CDR2 SVGAGI. The CDR3, as DNA: TGTGCCAGCACCGCCATTGGGGCTGGCTCCTACGAGCAGTACTTC. Its translation is CASTAIGAGSYEQYF.

The chain employs TRBV6-1 and TRBJ2-1, with TRBD2 identical over 7 bases. The CDR3 covers 16 residues. With V trimmed by 4 bases and J by 4 bases, 10 bases remained unmatched. In germline, CDR1 is MNHNS, CDR2 SASEGT. CDR3 DNA sequence: TGTGCCAGCAGTGGGGGGGGTAGCGGCCTTTACAATGAGCAGTTCTTC. It translates to CASSGGGSGLYNEQFF.

This clone has only a few counts. V and J are TRBV11-3 and TRBJ2-1; D may be TRBD1 (6 bases). The V and J ends lost 5 bases and 2 bases respectively, with 13 bases between them. The germline CDR1 and CDR2 sequences are SGHNT and YENEEA. This CDR3 is 15 amino acids long. The CDR3 loop reads CASSQDSGAYNEQFF. Written as DNA, the CDR3 is TGTGCCAGCAGCCAGGACAGTGGGGCCTACAATGAGCAGTTCTTC.

In nucleotides, the CDR3 is TGCGCCAGCAGCTCCCGCGGGGGGCTGGGCTATGGCTACACCTTC. This codes for CASSSRGGLGYGYTF. V is TRBV5-1 and J is TRBJ1-2; TRBD1 is a possible D gene (6 bases). V was shortened by 3 bases and J by 4 bases, with 16 bases between the two germline ends. The CDR3 spans 15 residues. Germline assignment: CDR1 SGHRS and CDR2 YFSETQ.

V and J are TRBV9 and TRBJ2-1; TRBD2 is a possible D gene (5 bases). Germline CDR1 and CDR2: SGDLS and YYNGEE. The ends were cut back, 3 bases at V and 2 bases at J, with 21 bases in the middle. This CDR3 has 18 amino acids. The CDR3 region has the DNA TGTGCCAGCAGCGCACCCGAATTAGGGAGAGGGACCTACAATGAGCAGTTCTTC. Protein product: CASSAPELGRGTYNEQFF.

The chain recombines TRBV11-2 with TRBJ2-5, with D perhaps TRBD2 (5 bases). CDR3 length: 14 residues. From germline, CDR1 is SGHAT and CDR2 FQNNGV. The ends were cut back, 2 bases at V and 7 bases at J, with 14 bases in the middle. CDR3 in amino acids: CASSLPGSVVTQYF. The DNA for the CDR3 is TGTGCCAGCAGCTTACCGGGGTCCGTTGTGACCCAGTACTTC.

The rearrangement links TRBV11-3 to TRBJ2-2; TRBD2 aligns across 10 bases. Germline V gene data show CDR1 as SGHNT and CDR2 as YENEEA. There are 15 residues in the CDR3. The trim removed 4 bases at V and 5 bases at J, leaving 4 bases unmatched. CDR3 sequence reads: CASSSLAGETGELFF. The CDR3 DNA is TGTGCCAGCAGCTCCCTAGCGGGGGAAACCGGGGAGCTGTTTTTT.

The chain uses TRBV6-5 and TRBJ1-6; 8 nucleotides align to TRBD1. Germline lookup yields CDR1 MNHEY and CDR2 SVGAGI. V was pared by 6 bases and J by 10 bases, with 8 bases of the junction left unmatched. This CDR3 region has 14 residues. The CDR3 nucleotides are TGTGCCAGCAGGAGACAGGGGAATGGCTCACCCCTCCACTTT. Its protein is CASRRQGNGSPLHF.

This clone was counted a few times. The CDR3 sequence is CASSGGTGREKLFF. CDR3 nucleotides: TGTGCCAGCAGTGGCGGTACAGGCCGCGAAAAACTGTTTTTT. The V and J genes are TRBV2 and TRBJ1-4, with a possible D match to TRBD1 (5 bases). The V gene lost 4 bases and the J gene lost 8 bases, with 14 bases spanning the gap. The CDR3 is made up of 14 amino acids. Germline-derived CDR1 and CDR2 are SNHLY and FYNNEI. Drawing the rest from reference TRBV2 and TRBJ1-4, the complete variable domain is EPEVTQTPSHQVTQMGQEVILRCVPISNHLYFYWYRQILGQKVEFLVSFYNNEISEKSEIFDDQFSVERPDGSNFTLKIRSTKLEDSAMYFCASSGGTGREKLFFGSGTQLSVL.

This clone was observed a handful of times. CDR3 in amino acids: CASSLQSGRRNQPQHF. DNA for the CDR3: TGTGCCAGCAGCTTGCAGTCGGGTCGGCGCAATCAGCCCCAGCATTTT. V is TRBV5-5 and J is TRBJ1-5; D unclear. There are 16 residues in the CDR3. With 1 base removed from V and 2 bases from J, the gap between germline ends came to 13 bases. CDR1 is SGHKS, CDR2 YYEKEE, per germline (reference sequence).

The rearrangement joins TRBV5-1 to TRBJ2-5, with TRBD2 identical over 11 bases. The CDR3 has 16 amino acids. V dropped 4 bases and J dropped 1; count of bases not matched to a gene: 6. Germline assignment: CDR1 SGHRS and CDR2 YFSETQ. The CDR3 DNA follows: TGCGCCAGCAGCCGTGGGACTAGCGGAGCCCAAGAGACCCAGTACTTC. Translated, it gives CASSRGTSGAQETQYF.

This chain uses TRBV2 with TRBJ1-2, with 7 bases identical to TRBD1. The length of the CDR3 is 16 residues. The V gene end was trimmed by 1 base and the J gene end by 5 bases; junction bases not matched to a gene: 10. Germline V gene lookup returns CDR1 SNHLY and CDR2 FYNNEI. The CDR3 loop is CASSEGGPGQPYGYTF. Here the CDR3 DNA reads TGTGCCAGCAGTGAAGGGGGTCCGGGACAGCCATATGGCTACACCTTC.

The V and J genes are TRBV7-8 and TRBJ1-5, with TRBD1 as a possible D gene (6 bases). The CDR3 is 15 amino acids. The germline V gene encodes CDR1 SGHVS and CDR2 FQNEAQ. The V end lost 5 bases, the J end lost 4 bases, and 15 bases lay between the germline ends. Here the CDR3 reads CASSPGTSFNQPQHF. For the CDR3, the DNA is TGTGCCAGCAGCCCAGGGACAAGTTTTAATCAGCCCCAGCATTTT.

V gene TRBV19 combines with J gene TRBJ2-1; no definite D call. This CDR3 region has 15 residues. V was cut by 5 bases and J by 0 bases, with 11 bases left in between. In germline, CDR1 is LNHDA, CDR2 SQIVND (reference sequence). CDR3 in amino acids: CASSPSTHSYNEQFF. In DNA, the CDR3 is TGTGCCAGTAGTCCCTCGACACACTCCTACAATGAGCAGTTCTTC.

The gene calls are TRBV5-4 and TRBJ2-3; unclear D gene. The CDR3 extends over 13 amino acids. Germline lookup yields CDR1 SGHNT and CDR2 YYREEE (reference sequence). V lost 1 base and J 5 bases, leaving 8 bases between the germline ends. The CDR3 region is CASSLTGLDTQYF. Here the CDR3 DNA reads TGTGCCAGCAGCTTGACGGGTCTAGATACGCAGTATTTT.

This chain connects TRBV7-8 to TRBJ2-5; 9 nucleotides align to TRBD2. The CDR3 totals 16 residues. Losses at the gene ends were 5 bases for V and 2 bases for J; bases not matched to a gene: 9. Germline V CDR1 and CDR2: SGHVS, FQNEAQ. CDR3 nucleotides: TGTGCCAGCAGCCCCCGTCGCCTAGCGGGACAAGAGACCCAGTACTTC. It yields the protein CASSPRRLAGQETQYF.

The table lists this clone with a few counts. This may be a read error: a much more frequent sequence differs by one nucleotide. This sequence joins TRBV4-2 and TRBJ2-5, with TRBD2 matching over 8 bases. The V segment lost 2 bases and the J segment 5 bases; nucleotides outside the gene matches: 10. The CDR3 has 16 amino acids. Germline CDR1 reads LGHNA; CDR2 reads YNFKEQ. The CDR3 loop reads CASSQFSGTRAETQYF. The CDR3 bases are TGTGCCAGCAGCCAATTCTCCGGGACTAGGGCCGAGACCCAGTACTTC.

This clone was seen only once. The chain joins TRBV6-1 to TRBJ1-1, with TRBD1 as a possible D gene (5 bases). Germline CDR1 is MNHNS and CDR2 is SASEGT. The germline V and J ends were trimmed by 2 bases and 8 bases, with 18 bases remaining between them. There are 15 residues in the CDR3. CDR3 in amino acids: CASSESGALRLEAFF. The CDR3 DNA reads TGTGCCAGCAGTGAATCTGGGGCTCTCCGCCTCGAAGCTTTCTTT.

This clone was observed a single time. The rearrangement uses TRBV7-9 and TRBJ1-2; D perhaps matches TRBD1 (6 bases). Trimming pared 3 bases from V and 0 bases from J, leaving 23 bases between. The CDR3 is 19 residues long. Germline V gene sequence: CDR1 SEHNR, CDR2 FQNEAQ (reference sequence). The CDR3 loop is CASSLLASLQDRANYGYTF. In DNA, the CDR3 is TGTGCCAGCAGCTTGTTGGCATCGTTGCAGGACAGAGCTAACTATGGCTACACCTTC.